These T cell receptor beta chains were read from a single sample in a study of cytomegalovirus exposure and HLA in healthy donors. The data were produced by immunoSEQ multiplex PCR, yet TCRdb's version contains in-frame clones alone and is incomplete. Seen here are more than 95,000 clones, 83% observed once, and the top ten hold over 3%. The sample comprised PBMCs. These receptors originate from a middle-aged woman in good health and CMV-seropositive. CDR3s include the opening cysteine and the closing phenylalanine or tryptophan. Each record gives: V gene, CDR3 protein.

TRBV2,CASSDIIGDRGAFF
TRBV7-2,CASSFRRDVDTQYF
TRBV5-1,CASSQTQPTDYGYTF
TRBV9,CASSPSGGYTEAFF
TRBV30,CAWSRTSGKNYNEQFF
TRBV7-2,CASSLGGQPQHF
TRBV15,CASTTGTGDGYTF
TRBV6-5,CASSYEAASTDTQYF
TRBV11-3,CASSEASGRAQYF
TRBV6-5,CASSDGTTYEQYF
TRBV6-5,CASSYLTSGRAWEQFF
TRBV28,CASSANRATEAFF
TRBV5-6,CASSSTGRGNQPQHF
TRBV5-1,CASSVDADGYTF
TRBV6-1,CASSGGGSSYEQYF
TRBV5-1,CASSLDRALYEQYF
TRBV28,CASSLLQGGQPQHF
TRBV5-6,CASSSSGTWGYVGEQYF
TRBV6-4,CASSREGGTDTQYF
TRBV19,CASSTLTSATYEQYF
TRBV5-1,CASSLDFSTGITEAFF
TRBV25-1,CASSESQGSDTQYF
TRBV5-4,CASSLGDSLYYGYTF
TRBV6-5,CASRQGWTEAFF
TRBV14,CASSQLSGSPLHF
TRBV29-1,CSVESRTSGSITYEQYF
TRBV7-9,CASSLGGQGPRLYF
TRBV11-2,CASSQNQYEQYF
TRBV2,CATAAQNTEAFF
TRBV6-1,CASSPRTGNNQPQHF
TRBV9,CASSVAAGGTEKLFF
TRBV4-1,CASSSHGGRTYEQYF
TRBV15,CATSFHRGDTQYF
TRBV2,CASSDGTGILLSENIQYF
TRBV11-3,CASSLGAPRDTQYF
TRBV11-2,CASSLGLGAGELFF
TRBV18,CASSPTGGNSNQPQHF
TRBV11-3,CASSFGLAGDTGELFF
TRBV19,CASRALLQDLDEKLFF
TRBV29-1,CSGLAGAGDTQYF
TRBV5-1,CASFANPYNEQFF
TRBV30,CAWSVGAAFGYTF
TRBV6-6,CASSRTMAGEQYF
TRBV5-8,CASSFYPGQGGETQYF
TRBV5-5,CASSPGGGAIYEQYF
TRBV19,CASSVIGGADTGELFF
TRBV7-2,CASSLSKALGTSNTYEQYF
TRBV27,CASSRLGGCSAFF
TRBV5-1,CASSLGELAGVDEQYF
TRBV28,CASSFDSLRYEQYF
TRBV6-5,CASSYNSGRLNYEQYF
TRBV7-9,CASKAGGRNTEAFF
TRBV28,CASRTWAGGAGNNSPLHF